What follows is one TCR beta chain and its context. Antigen: not known. The germline gives CDR1 SNHLY, CDR2 FYNNEI. The length of the CDR3 is 14 residues. Collection of an approximately 2.6 ml blood sample took place per donor. These data come from a study of monozygotic twins with inflammatory bowel disease. The study's findings and limits: Resolution of different T cell subtypes was not achieved.

After re-calling the 5' RACE reads, TCRdb lists one entry per CDR3 protein, DNA absent. The sample includes approximately 160,000 distinct CDR3 sequences. The TCR originated in a human donor with ulcerative colitis or Crohn's disease, or a healthy co-twin of an affected twin (not recorded which). The chain uses TRBV2 and TRBJ1-5; absent DNA, TCRdb's TRBD1 call cannot be checked. Sequenced sample: blood. This CDR3 reads CASSEEGQGQPQHF.